Listed here is a single TCR beta chain. Its antigen is currently unknown. The CDR3 carries no conserved terminal phenylalanine or tryptophan, so it likely arises from a read error. J was trimmed by 8 bases and V by 5 bases; bases with no gene match: 9. The CDR3 runs to 15 residues. Germline V gene sequence: CDR1 MDHEN, CDR2 SYDVKM. The data stem from a study of blood T cells in healthy people across ages. Points from the study as a whole: Naive T cell percentage strongly correlated with TCR beta diversity. PBMCs left unsorted prevented a conclusive naive versus antigen-experienced comparison.

Donors ranged from 6 to 90 years old and were healthy Caucasians in Russia. Each sample gave at least 6 million isolated PBMCs. For the second PCR, which ran for 7 to 11 cycles, a sample-barcoded 5' primer and a J-beta primer mix were used. TCRdb analysed the 5' RACE reads with MiXCR anew, one entry per CDR3 protein. The sample contains about 830,000 distinct CDR3 sequences, approximately 59% of which appear only once. The rearrangement uses TRBV28 and TRBJ2-4; 10 positions agree with TRBD1. The source of this sequence is a man in his thirties or forties in good health. Material for sequencing was blood. The CDR3 loop is CASSPPDRGLDIQYS. CDR3 in DNA: TGTGCCAGCAGTCCACCGGACAGGGGGTTGGACATTCAGTACTCC.